Below, one TCR beta chain is given with its context. The antigen remains undetermined. The length of the CDR3 is 14 residues. Between the trimmed V and J ends, which lost 7 bases and 1 base, there was a span of 14 bases. Per germline, CDR1 SQVTM and CDR2 ANQGSEA. The data were taken from a study of blood T cells in healthy people across ages. Broader study findings: The percentage of naive T cells correlated strongly with TCR beta diversity. It was not known whether donors were CMV positive (a possible confounder of expanded clonotype changes).

Using a J-beta primer mix together with a sample-barcoded 5' primer, a second PCR was run for roughly 7 to 12 cycles. MiXCR, applied by TCRdb to the 5' RACE reads, yields one record per CDR3 protein. The table has 700,000 or so distinct CDR3 sequences, 22% seen once. The specimen was blood. This chain joins TRBV29-1 and TRBJ1-3, with D tentatively TRBD1 (6 bases). The receptor was derived from a man between 65 and 85 years old in good health. The CDR3 region is CSAARGDSGNTIYF. As DNA, the CDR3 is TGCAGCGCCGCAAGGGGGGATTCTGGAAACACCATATATTTT.